This T cell receptor (beta chain) is drawn from a study of cytomegalovirus exposure and HLA in healthy donors. This PCR relied on a set of 60 Vbeta primers and 13 Jbeta primers. This table comes from immunoSEQ multiplex PCR, and its TCRdb copy is limited to in-frame clones, with some not included. The sample holds 150,000 to 200,000 clones. General study points: A missense variant in DCLRE1C was later tied to TCR beta V- and J-gene trimming. Later analysis identified several of the most significant clusters that appeared linked to common viral pathogens. The classifier reportedly diagnosed cytomegalovirus status with high sensitivity and specificity. Being productive about 87% or about 30% of the time was typical of most TCR beta V segments in an earlier analysis.

Of note for this clone: The target antigen is unknown.

Looked up from germline, CDR1 is SGHNT and CDR2 is YYREEE (reference sequence). V lost 2 bases, J lost 3 bases, and 12 bases lay in between. The CDR3 contains 14 residues. The V call is TRBV5-4, the J call TRBJ2-7, with a weak D call TRBD2 (5 bases). Sample: PBMCs. The TCR sequence derives from a woman aged 18-29 years in good health and CMV-seropositive. The CDR3 spells CASSLSAGIYEQYF. As DNA, the CDR3 is TGTGCCAGCAGCTTATCGGCCGGGATCTACGAGCAGTACTTC.